This TCR beta chain emerged from a study of beta chain features in type 1 diabetes. Overall study context: Cell yields, age and gender were similar between patients and healthy donors. Whole-study findings and limits: Type 1 diabetes patients had TCRB CDR3s that were shorter (moderately but significantly so) in all four CD4+ subsets.

The sample holds one count of this clone. The target antigen is unknown. The study reverse transcribed the entire isolated RNA, so it sequenced expressed TCRB transcripts. The assay was immunoSEQ multiplex PCR, and TCRdb's table has in-frame clones only and misses some. The sample includes roughly 240,000 clones, 68% of them seen just once. Sequencing used naive CD4+ T cells from blood. The sequence derives from a man aged 25-40 years in good health.

The CDR3: CASSVQTGEAIEAFF. For the CDR3, the DNA is TGTGCCAGCAGCGTACAGACAGGGGAAGCGATTGAAGCTTTCTTT. This chain joins TRBV9 and TRBJ1-1; TRBD1 matches at 8 bases. Germline V gives CDR1 SGDLS, CDR2 YYNGEE. V gave up 1 base and J gave up 7 bases; unmatched junction bases: 9. The CDR3 is made up of 15 amino acids.